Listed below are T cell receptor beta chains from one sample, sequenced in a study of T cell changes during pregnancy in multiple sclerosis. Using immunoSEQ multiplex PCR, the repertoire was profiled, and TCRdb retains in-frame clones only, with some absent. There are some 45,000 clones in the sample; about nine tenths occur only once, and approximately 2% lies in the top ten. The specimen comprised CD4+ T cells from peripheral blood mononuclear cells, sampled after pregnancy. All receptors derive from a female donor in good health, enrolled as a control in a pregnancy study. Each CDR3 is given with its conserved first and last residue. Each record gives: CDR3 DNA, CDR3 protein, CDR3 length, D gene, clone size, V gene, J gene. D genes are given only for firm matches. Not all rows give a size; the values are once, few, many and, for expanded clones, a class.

TGTGCCAGCAGCCTAACAGGGGGGGGTGAAGCTTTCTTT	CASSLTGGGEAFF	13	TRBD1	-	TRBV7-9	TRBJ1-1
TGTGCCAGCAGCTTAGGTCAGCAAGAGACCCAGTACTTC	CASSLGQQETQYF	13	-	-	TRBV7-8	TRBJ2-5
TGTGCCAGTAGTAGGCGGGAGCTACTTACGCAGTATTTT	CASSRRELLTQYF	13	TRBD2	-	TRBV19	TRBJ2-3
TGTGCCAGTAACCCACTAGCGGGACCCTACAATGAGCAGTTCTTC	CASNPLAGPYNEQFF	15	TRBD2	-	TRBV19	TRBJ2-1
TGTGCCAGCAGCCCGAGCAGGGGTAGTTCACCCCTCCACTTT	CASSPSRGSSPLHF	14	-	-	TRBV9	TRBJ1-6
TGCAGCTCCTCCACCGGGCCAGGGGGTTACACAGATACGCAGTATTTT	CSSSTGPGGYTDTQYF	16	TRBD1	once	TRBV29-1	TRBJ2-3
TGTGCCAGCACGAGGGTTAATTCACCCCTCCACTTT	CASTRVNSPLHF	12	-	-	TRBV28	TRBJ1-6
TGTGCCAGTAGTATCAATAAGGAGAGGGCCGTGGGTCCCCAGCCCCAGCATTTT	CASSINKERAVGPQPQHF	18	-	-	TRBV19	TRBJ1-5
TGCGCCAGCAGCTTGAAGCTATCCGACAATGAGCAGTTCTTC	CASSLKLSDNEQFF	14	-	few	TRBV5-1	TRBJ2-1
TGTGCCAGCAGCGCGGGGGGGGGCACAGATACGCAGTATTTT	CASSAGGGTDTQYF	14	TRBD2	-	TRBV9	TRBJ2-3
TGTGCCAGCAGTACACAGACAGGGAAGAATGAGCAGTTCTTC	CASSTQTGKNEQFF	14	TRBD1	-	TRBV28	TRBJ2-1
TGCGCCAGCAGCCAAACCGTAGGTAGCGGTAGCGGGCAATACGAGCAGTACTTC	CASSQTVGSGSGQYEQYF	18	TRBD2	-	TRBV4-1	TRBJ2-7
TGTGCCAGCAAACGGGGATTAGCCAAAAACATTCAGTACTTC	CASKRGLAKNIQYF	14	-	-	TRBV28	TRBJ2-4
TGTGCCAGCAGCCCCGACAGTAACTATGGCTACACCTTC	CASSPDSNYGYTF	13	-	-	TRBV9	TRBJ1-2
TGTGCCTCCTTTGGCCTCGACAGGGGAATTTATAGCAATCAGCCCCAGCATTTT	CASFGLDRGIYSNQPQHF	18	TRBD1	-	TRBV28	TRBJ1-5
TGCGCCAGCAGCTTGGCTAGTCTACTGAACACCGGGGAGCTGTTTTTT	CASSLASLLNTGELFF	16	-	-	TRBV5-1	TRBJ2-2
TGTGCCAGCAAAGGTCTACGGGGTGGGGCCAACGTCCTGACTTTC	CASKGLRGGANVLTF	15	-	-	TRBV2	TRBJ2-6
TGTGCCAGCAGCCCGACAGGGGGCTCAACTGGAAACACCATATATTTT	CASSPTGGSTGNTIYF	16	TRBD1	-	TRBV7-2	TRBJ1-3
TGTGCCAGCAGTGAAAGAGACCCCGGAGGGAATCAGCCCCAGCATTTT	CASSERDPGGNQPQHF	16	-	-	TRBV6-1	TRBJ1-5
TGTGCCAGCTGTCTAAAGACAGATACGCAGTATTTT	CASCLKTDTQYF	12	-	-	TRBV2	TRBJ2-3
TGTGCCAGCAGCTTAGCGAGGGATGAAGGTGGCTACACCTTC	CASSLARDEGGYTF	14	-	-	TRBV7-2	TRBJ1-2
TGTGCCAGCAGCCGGGACAGGGCTTACGAGCAGTACTTC	CASSRDRAYEQYF	13	TRBD1	-	TRBV5-6	TRBJ2-7
TGCGCCAGCAGTGAATCCGTAGTCCTGAACACTGAAGCTTTCTTT	CASSESVVLNTEAFF	15	-	-	TRBV25-1	TRBJ1-1
TGCGCCAGCAGCTTGGAGATTACTAGAACCGGGGAGCTGTTTTTT	CASSLEITRTGELFF	15	-	-	TRBV5-1	TRBJ2-2
TGTGCCAGCAGACCCGGACAGGGAGGCTCACCCCTCCACTTT	CASRPGQGGSPLHF	14	TRBD1	-	TRBV6-5	TRBJ1-6
TGTGCCAGTAGTATCCTGACTAGCGGCACAGATACGCAGTATTTT	CASSILTSGTDTQYF	15	TRBD2	once	TRBV19	TRBJ2-3
TGTGCCAGCAGCCCCCCGGGGGGGAGCACTGAAGCTTTCTTT	CASSPPGGSTEAFF	14	-	few	TRBV11-2	TRBJ1-1
TGTGCCAGCAAACGGACTAGCGGCACTCCCCCCTACGAGCAGTACTTC	CASKRTSGTPPYEQYF	16	TRBD2	-	TRBV28	TRBJ2-7
TGTGCCAGCAGTGACGACAGTTTATACAATGAGCAGTTCTTC	CASSDDSLYNEQFF	14	-	-	TRBV2	TRBJ2-1
TGTGCCACTGGCCCTTGGCTGAGCAATCAGCCCCAGCATTTT	CATGPWLSNQPQHF	14	-	-	TRBV19	TRBJ1-5
TGTGCCAGCTCGCTTCAGGGGGGAGGCACTGAAGCTTTCTTT	CASSLQGGGTEAFF	14	TRBD1	-	TRBV18	TRBJ1-1
TGTGCCAGTAGTACAAACCCTAGCGGGATTTTCCCAGATACGCAGTATTTT	CASSTNPSGIFPDTQYF	17	TRBD2	-	TRBV19	TRBJ2-3
TGCAGCGTTGGTCTGGACAGGGGGTTATCCTATGGCTACACCTTC	CSVGLDRGLSYGYTF	15	TRBD1	-	TRBV29-1	TRBJ1-2
TGTGCCAGCAGTGTAGGGGTCGGAAACACCATATATTTT	CASSVGVGNTIYF	13	-	-	TRBV6-5	TRBJ1-3
TGTGCCAGCTCACCTTCCGGTAGAAATGAGCAGTTCTTC	CASSPSGRNEQFF	13	-	-	TRBV18	TRBJ2-1
TGCAGCGTTGAAGTCAGGGCAGGGGCCTCCTACGAGCAGTACTTC	CSVEVRAGASYEQYF	15	-	-	TRBV29-1	TRBJ2-7
TGTGCCACCGCCCACGCTAGCGGCACAGATACGCAGTATTTT	CATAHASGTDTQYF	14	-	-	TRBV6-6	TRBJ2-3
TGCGCCAGCAGTGAGCTCGGGACAGGGGGATCCACAGATACGCAGTATTTT	CASSELGTGGSTDTQYF	17	TRBD1	-	TRBV10-1	TRBJ2-3
TGTGCCAGCAGCTTGTTAAGGGGGACTGAGCAGTTCTTC	CASSLLRGTEQFF	13	-	-	TRBV5-6	TRBJ2-1
TGTGCCAGCTCAGTGGACAGGACCTACAATGAGCAGTTCTTC	CASSVDRTYNEQFF	14	TRBD1	-	TRBV18	TRBJ2-1
TGTGCCAGCTTCCAGGGCGAGCAGTACTTC	CASFQGEQYF	10	-	-	TRBV11-3	TRBJ2-7
TGTGCCAGCAGTTCGGGGGGGGACCCCACCTACGAGCAGTACTTC	CASSSGGDPTYEQYF	15	TRBD2	-	TRBV28	TRBJ2-7
TGTGCCAGCAGCTCGGGACAGGGGTTAGGAAACACCATATATTTT	CASSSGQGLGNTIYF	15	TRBD1	-	TRBV5-4	TRBJ1-3
TGTGCCAGCAGATTTCCGGGACTGGCTAATGAGCAGTTCTTC	CASRFPGLANEQFF	14	-	-	TRBV27	TRBJ2-1
TGCAGCGTTGGGGTAGCTAGCACAGATACGCAGTATTTT	CSVGVASTDTQYF	13	-	-	TRBV29-1	TRBJ2-3
TGCGCCAGCAGCTTCCGACTAGCGGGGGATCTCGGGCTTGGCACAGATACGCAGTATTTT	CASSFRLAGDLGLGTDTQYF	20	TRBD2	-	TRBV5-1	TRBJ2-3
TGTGCCAGCAGCTTAAGCAAGTACGAGCAGTACTTC	CASSLSKYEQYF	12	-	-	TRBV7-6	TRBJ2-7
TGTGCCACCAGCAATCCCTCTGAGTATGGCTACACCTTC	CATSNPSEYGYTF	13	-	-	TRBV15	TRBJ1-2
TGCGCCAGCAACCCGGACAGCCAACAAGAGACCCAGTACTTC	CASNPDSQQETQYF	14	-	-	TRBV10-2	TRBJ2-5
TGTGCCAGCAGCACTAGACTAGCGGGAGAGAGCGAGCAGTACTTC	CASSTRLAGESEQYF	15	TRBD2	few	TRBV7-8	TRBJ2-7
TGTGCCAGTAGTATAGTGGGCAAAAATCAGCCCCAGCATTTT	CASSIVGKNQPQHF	14	-	-	TRBV19	TRBJ1-5
TGTGCCAGCAGTTTCGGCGGCGGGTCGGAGCCCCAGCATTTT	CASSFGGGSEPQHF	14	-	-	TRBV27	TRBJ1-5
TGTGCCAGCAGCGTTGGACAGGGGGAGACCCAGTACTTC	CASSVGQGETQYF	13	TRBD1	-	TRBV9	TRBJ2-5
TGTGCCAGCAGCGCCGGGACTAGCGGGTCCTACGAGCAGTACTTC	CASSAGTSGSYEQYF	15	TRBD2	-	TRBV28	TRBJ2-7
TGTGCCAGCACCCCAGGACTAGGCTCCTACGAGCAGTACTTC	CASTPGLGSYEQYF	14	TRBD2	once	TRBV28	TRBJ2-7